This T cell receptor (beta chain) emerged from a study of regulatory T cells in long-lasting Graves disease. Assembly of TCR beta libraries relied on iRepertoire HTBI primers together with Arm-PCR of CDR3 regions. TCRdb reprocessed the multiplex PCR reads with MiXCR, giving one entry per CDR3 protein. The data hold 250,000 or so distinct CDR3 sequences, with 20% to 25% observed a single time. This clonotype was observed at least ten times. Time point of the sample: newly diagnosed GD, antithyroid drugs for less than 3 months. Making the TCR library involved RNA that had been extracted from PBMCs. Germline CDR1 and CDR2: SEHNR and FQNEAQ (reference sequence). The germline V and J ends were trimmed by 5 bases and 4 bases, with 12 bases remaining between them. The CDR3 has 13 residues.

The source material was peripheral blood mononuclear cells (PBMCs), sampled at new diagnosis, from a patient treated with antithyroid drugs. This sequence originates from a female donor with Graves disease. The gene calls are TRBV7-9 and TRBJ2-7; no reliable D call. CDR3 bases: TGTGCCAGCAGCCTCAACGCTGAGTACGAGCAGTACTTC. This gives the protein CASSLNAEYEQYF.